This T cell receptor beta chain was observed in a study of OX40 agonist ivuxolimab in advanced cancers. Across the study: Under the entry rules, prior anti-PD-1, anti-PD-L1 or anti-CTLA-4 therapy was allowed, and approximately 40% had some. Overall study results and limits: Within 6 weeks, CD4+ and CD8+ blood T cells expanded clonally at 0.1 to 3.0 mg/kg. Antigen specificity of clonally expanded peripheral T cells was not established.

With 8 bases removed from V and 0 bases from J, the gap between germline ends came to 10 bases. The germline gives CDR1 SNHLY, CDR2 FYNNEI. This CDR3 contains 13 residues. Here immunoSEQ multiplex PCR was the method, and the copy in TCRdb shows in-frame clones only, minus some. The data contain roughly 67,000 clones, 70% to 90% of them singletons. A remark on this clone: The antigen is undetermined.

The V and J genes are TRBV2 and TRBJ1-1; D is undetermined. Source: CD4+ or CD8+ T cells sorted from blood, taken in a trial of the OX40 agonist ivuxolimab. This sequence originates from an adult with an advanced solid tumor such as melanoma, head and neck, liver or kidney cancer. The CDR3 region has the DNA TGTGCCAGCCAACTTAGGGTGAACACTGAAGCTTTCTTT. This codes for CASQLRVNTEAFF.